This is a list of T cell receptor beta chains from one sample in a study of blood T cell repertoires in COVID-19. The data were produced by immunoSEQ multiplex PCR, yet TCRdb's version contains in-frame clones alone and is incomplete. The table has hundreds of thousands of clones, about 83% seen once. The specimen sequenced was peripheral blood. These receptors all come from a man older than 75 with acute or convalescent COVID-19. The CDR3 runs from the conserved cysteine through the conserved F or W. Fields, in order: D gene, J gene, clone size, V gene, CDR3 protein, CDR3 DNA. The D gene is left open where the match is weak. For some rows the clone size is stated as once, few or many, or as a class when expanded; others skip it.

. | TRBJ1-5 | . | TRBV19 | CASTTWGQGDQPQHF | TGTGCCAGTACTACGTGGGGGCAGGGCGACCAGCCCCAGCATTTT
TRBD2 | TRBJ2-3 | . | TRBV5-1 | CASSSGTLSGTSTDTQYF | TGCGCCAGCAGCAGCGGGACTTTGAGCGGGACTAGCACAGATACGCAGTATTTT
TRBD2 | TRBJ2-4 | few | TRBV6-5 | CASSTLGGRENIQYF | TGTGCCAGCAGTACTTTGGGCGGGAGGGAAAACATTCAGTACTTC
. | TRBJ2-7 | few | TRBV5-1 | CASSGGHSYEQYF | TGCGCCAGCAGCGGGGGACATTCCTACGAGCAGTACTTC
. | TRBJ1-6 | . | TRBV5-1 | CASRDDRESSYNSPLHF | TGCGCCAGCAGGGACGACCGGGAGAGCTCCTATAATTCACCCCTCCACTTT
. | TRBJ2-7 | . | TRBV5-4 | CASSRESLSYEQYF | TGTGCCAGCAGCCGGGAATCGCTCTCCTACGAGCAGTACTTC
TRBD2 | TRBJ2-1 | . | TRBV10-3 | CAISDTGGYNEQFF | TGTGCCATCAGTGATACCGGGGGGTACAATGAGCAGTTCTTC
. | TRBJ2-1 | . | TRBV18 | CASSPSTVRNEQFF | TGTGCCAGCTCACCATCGACAGTCCGCAATGAGCAGTTCTTC
. | TRBJ1-4 | . | TRBV4-1 | CASSQGRGGLEKLFF | TGCGCCAGCAGCCAGGGACGGGGAGGGCTTGAAAAACTGTTTTTT
. | TRBJ2-5 | . | TRBV6-5 | CASSYSRQETQYF | TGTGCCAGCAGTTACAGCAGGCAAGAGACCCAGTACTTC
. | TRBJ2-7 | . | TRBV2 | CASSRVSSYEQYF | TGTGCCAGCAGTCGGGTTAGCTCCTACGAGCAGTACTTC
TRBD2 | TRBJ2-1 | . | TRBV24-1 | CATRLAGGSYNEQFF | TGTGCCACCAGACTAGCGGGGGGCTCCTACAATGAGCAGTTCTTC
TRBD2 | TRBJ2-7 | . | TRBV3-1/TRBV3-2 | CASSQVLAAISYEQYF | TGTGCCAGCAGCCAAGTACTAGCGGCTATCTCCTACGAGCAGTACTTC
. | TRBJ1-6 | . | TRBV7-9 | CASSLGGRGSPLHF | TGTGCCAGCAGCTTAGGAGGCAGAGGTTCACCCCTCCACTTT
. | TRBJ2-3 | . | TRBV2 | CASREESTDTQYF | TGTGCCAGCAGGGAGGAGAGCACAGATACGCAGTATTTT
TRBD1 | TRBJ1-4 | . | TRBV19 | CASSIFLGQVGRANEKLFF | TGTGCCAGTAGTATTTTTTTGGGACAGGTCGGACGAGCTAATGAAAAACTGTTTTTT
. | TRBJ1-5 | . | TRBV30 | CAWSDSLQPQHF | TGTGCCTGGAGTGACTCCCTCCAGCCCCAGCATTTT
. | TRBJ2-1 | . | TRBV7-2 | CASSLGPSGYNEQFF | TGTGCCAGCAGCTTAGGTCCGTCCGGGTACAATGAGCAGTTCTTC
. | TRBJ1-2 | once | TRBV6-2/TRBV6-3 | CASSYQATGALYGYTF | TGTGCCAGCAGTTACCAAGCGACAGGTGCCCTCTATGGCTACACCTTC
. | TRBJ1-1 | . | TRBV7-9 | CASSKTRESTEAFF | TGTGCCAGCAGCAAAACCAGGGAAAGCACTGAAGCTTTCTTT
. | TRBJ1-1 | once | TRBV19 | CASSMGQSTEAFF | TGTGCCAGTAGTATGGGGCAGTCCACTGAAGCTTTCTTT
TRBD1 | TRBJ2-7 | . | TRBV28 | CASSFPLGTGGYEQYF | TGTGCCAGCAGTTTCCCCCTCGGGACAGGGGGCTACGAGCAGTACTTC
. | TRBJ2-5 | . | TRBV7-5 | CVRSLANGARQGGYRQETQYF | TGTGTCAGAAGCTTAGCCAATGGGGCCCGACAGGGGGGCTATCGCCAAGAGACCCAGTACTTC
TRBD1 | TRBJ1-1 | few | TRBV7-9 | CASSLGQGTLEAFF | TGTGCCAGCAGCTTGGGACAGGGTACTCTCGAAGCTTTCTTT
. | TRBJ2-2 | . | TRBV10-3 | CAISGVLGGRDTGELFF | TGTGCCATCAGTGGGGTCCTCGGGGGGCGAGACACCGGGGAGCTGTTTTTT
TRBD1 | TRBJ1-5 | . | TRBV15 | CATSSGTGRDSFSNQPQHF | TGTGCCACCAGCAGTGGGACAGGGAGAGACTCTTTTAGCAATCAGCCCCAGCATTTT
. | TRBJ2-7 | few | TRBV2 | CASSRQSYEQYF | TGTGCCAGCAGCAGACAAAGCTACGAGCAGTACTTC
TRBD1 | TRBJ2-3 | . | TRBV18 | CASSPNPGTGYTDTQYF | TGTGCCAGCTCACCTAACCCCGGGACAGGGTACACAGATACGCAGTATTTT
. | TRBJ1-4 | . | TRBV4-2 | CASSQEGQSTNEKLFF | TGTGCCAGCAGCCAAGAAGGACAGTCAACTAATGAAAAACTGTTTTTT
TRBD2 | TRBJ2-7 | . | TRBV30 | CACYSGTSKNEQYF | TGTGCCTGTTATTCCGGGACTAGTAAAAACGAGCAGTACTTC
TRBD1 | TRBJ1-2 | . | TRBV9 | CASSVGTGGFYGYTF | TGTGCCAGCAGCGTAGGGACAGGGGGCTTCTATGGCTACACCTTC
. | TRBJ1-2 | . | TRBV3-1/TRBV3-2 | CASSHLDSRYGYTF | TGTGCCAGCAGCCACTTGGACTCTCGCTATGGCTACACCTTC
. | TRBJ2-2 | . | TRBV24-1 | CATSDPNRDNGNTGELFF | TGTGCCACCAGTGATCCTAACCGGGACAATGGAAACACCGGGGAGCTGTTTTTT
TRBD1 | TRBJ2-5 | . | TRBV24-1 | CATSDFAGTAQETQYF | TGTGCCACCAGTGATTTCGCCGGGACAGCCCAAGAGACCCAGTACTTC
. | TRBJ2-1 | . | TRBV7-2 | CASSLAGMSSYNEQFF | TGTGCCAGCAGCTTAGCCGGTATGAGCTCCTACAATGAGCAGTTCTTC
. | TRBJ2-7 | . | TRBV12-3/TRBV12-4 | CASSLAGSEQYF | TGTGCCAGCAGTTTAGCGGGGAGCGAGCAGTACTTC
TRBD1 | TRBJ1-1 | . | TRBV19 | CASNQQGFANTEAFF | TGTGCCAGTAACCAACAGGGGTTCGCGAACACTGAAGCTTTCTTT
TRBD1 | TRBJ2-3 | . | TRBV24-1 | CATSPGTGPSDTQYF | TGTGCCACCAGCCCCGGGACAGGTCCTTCAGATACGCAGTATTTT
TRBD1 | TRBJ2-5 | once | TRBV19 | CASSMPGGRETQYF | TGTGCCAGTAGTATGCCAGGGGGTCGGGAGACCCAGTACTTC
. | TRBJ2-5 | . | TRBV7-2 | CASSLEGLAQETQYF | TGTGCCAGCAGCTTAGAGGGACTCGCCCAAGAGACCCAGTACTTC
TRBD1 | TRBJ1-2 | few | TRBV28 | CASSLYGGGGQGSYGYTF | TGTGCCAGCAGTTTATATGGTGGGGGGGGACAGGGATCCTATGGCTACACCTTC
. | TRBJ2-3 | once | TRBV29-1 | CSVASTDTQYF | TGCAGCGTGGCTAGCACAGATACGCAGTATTTT
. | TRBJ1-3 | . | TRBV5-1 | CASSLDNAKGNTIYF | TGCGCCAGCAGCTTGGATAATGCTAAAGGAAACACCATATATTTT